These T cell receptor beta chains were read from a single sample in a study of T-cell memory formation after mild COVID-19. TCRdb redid the calling of the 5' RACE reads with MiXCR, one entry per CDR3 protein. This table holds about 88,000 distinct CDR3 sequences, roughly 23% found once. Material: PBMCs or a T cell subset sorted from them (not recorded which). These receptors all come from a man younger than 35 who had mild COVID-19 (a few samples of this study predate the infection). Cell type and time point are not known. CDR3s include the opening cysteine and the closing phenylalanine or tryptophan. Each record gives: V gene, D gene, J gene, clone size, CDR3 DNA, CDR3 protein. A D gene is named only where the DNA matches it firmly. Part of the rows lack a size; the others show once, few, many or a class for expanded clones.

TRBV5-5	NA	TRBJ1-1	NA	TGTGCCAGCAGCTATGGACTTACCAACACTGAAGCTTTCTTT	CASSYGLTNTEAFF
TRBV11-3	NA	TRBJ2-7	few	TGTGCCAGCAGCGCCGGGAATCAGGGCCTACCCTACGAGCAGTACTTC	CASSAGNQGLPYEQYF
TRBV4-2	NA	TRBJ1-1	few	TGTGCCAGCAGCCACACCTTAACAGGGAATCCAACTGAAGCTTTCTTT	CASSHTLTGNPTEAFF
TRBV12-3/TRBV12-4	TRBD1	TRBJ2-3	NA	TGTGCCAGCAGTACAGGGGCTCTCACAGATACGCAGTATTTT	CASSTGALTDTQYF
TRBV13	TRBD1	TRBJ1-1	NA	TGTGCCAGCAGCGCGGACAGGGCGGAAGCTTTCTTT	CASSADRAEAFF
TRBV5-1	NA	TRBJ1-6	NA	TGCGCCAGCAAAGAAGAGTGGAATTCACCCCTCCACTTT	CASKEEWNSPLHF
TRBV7-9	NA	TRBJ2-3	few	TGTGCCAGCAGCAGGGGTCCCGCGGGCCCAGATACGCAGTATTTT	CASSRGPAGPDTQYF
TRBV4-1	NA	TRBJ2-3	few	TGCGCCAGCAGCCAAGAAAGGGCCACCCGCACAGATACGCAGTATTTT	CASSQERATRTDTQYF
TRBV5-6	NA	TRBJ1-6	once	TGTGCCAGCAGCTTGGACAGTTATAATTCACCCCTCCACTTT	CASSLDSYNSPLHF
TRBV6-5	NA	TRBJ2-2	once	TGTGCCAGCAGTTACTCGATTCTTGGGAACACCGGGGAGCTGTTTTTT	CASSYSILGNTGELFF
TRBV6-5	NA	TRBJ2-6	NA	TGTGCCAGCAGTCCTGGGGCCAACGTCCTGACTTTC	CASSPGANVLTF
TRBV3-1	NA	TRBJ1-3	NA	TGTGCCAGCAGCCAAGAGCGACACGCGGACACCATATATTTT	CASSQERHADTIYF
TRBV9	NA	TRBJ2-3	NA	TGTGCCAGCAGCACTACAAAGGATACGCAGTATTTT	CASSTTKDTQYF
TRBV29-1	NA	TRBJ1-3	NA	TGCAGCGTTGAGGGGAGCTCTGGAAACACCATATATTTT	CSVEGSSGNTIYF
TRBV12-3/TRBV12-4	NA	TRBJ2-5	few	TGTGCCAGCAGCGACGACAGTGGTGATGAGACCCAGTACTTC	CASSDDSGDETQYF
TRBV27	NA	TRBJ1-5	NA	TGTGCCAGCAGTTCGAACGGGCCTCGGGGGCCCCAGCATTTT	CASSSNGPRGPQHF
TRBV9	NA	TRBJ1-1	few	TGTGCCAGCAGCGAGGCCCCCTTTTTCGACAGGACTGAAGCTTTCTTT	CASSEAPFFDRTEAFF
TRBV12-3/TRBV12-4	NA	TRBJ2-5	few	TGTGCCAGCAGTTTCGGGGCCACCGTTCTTGGGGAGACCCAGTACTTC	CASSFGATVLGETQYF